This TCR beta chain originates from a study of T cells after yellow fever vaccination. Study information: The authors sorted the EM, EMRA, CM and Tscm memory subsets using CD3, CD45RA, CCR7 and CD95. Fractions low in cell number were prepared with SMART-Seq v4 Ultra Low Input.

Synthesis of TCR cDNA relied on 5'RACE template switching, which attached a universal primer site and UMIs. Via MiXCR, TCRdb re-called the 5' RACE reads, giving one row per CDR3 protein. The data contain 14,000 or so distinct CDR3 sequences, 6% to 9.5% of them singletons. Germline V lookup: CDR1 MGHRA, CDR2 YSYEKL. This CDR3 is 17 amino acids long. V gave up 4 bases and J gave up 0 bases, with 13 bases separating them. This clonotype qualifies as medium-sized. The origin of this receptor is a man aged 18 to 30 who received the YFV17D yellow fever vaccine. The chain links TRBV4-1 to TRBJ2-6, with TRBD2 as a possible D gene (6 bases). Material: PBMCs, either bulk or a sorted T-cell subset (CD4+, CD8+, memory, or dextramer-sorted; not recorded which), obtained on the day of the yellow fever booster vaccination. The CDR3 sequence is CASSRDRGSSGANVLTF. CDR3 in DNA: TGCGCCAGCAGCCGAGACCGGGGGAGCTCTGGGGCCAACGTCCTGACTTTC.